This T cell receptor beta chain was identified during a study of beta chain features in type 1 diabetes. Study at large: The examined sorted cells totaled 85 million to 120 million across samples. Findings of the study overall: The study found that naive, central memory and Treg TCRB repertoires appeared more similar in patients than in healthy donors. Shortening that was moderate but significant affected the TCRB CDR3s of Type 1 diabetes patients in all four CD4+ subsets.

About this clone: Its target is not known.

The study reverse transcribed the entire isolated RNA, so it sequenced expressed TCRB transcripts. Method: immunoSEQ multiplex PCR; TCRdb's copy keeps in-frame clones and lacks some. The sample lists about 170,000 clones; approximately 8.1% were seen once. Trimming removed 8 bases from V and 7 bases from J, with 12 bases in between. This CDR3 is built from 13 residues. Germline V CDR1 and CDR2: SEHNR, FQNEAQ (reference sequence). Each population that was sorted was more than 95% pure. Sequencing was carried out using central memory CD4+ T cells from blood. This chain joins TRBV7-9 and TRBJ1-6; D gene unclear. This TCR came from a woman in her thirties or forties with type 1 diabetes. The DNA of the CDR3 is TGTGCCAGCTGTGGCCCGGGGAATTCACCCCTCCACTTT. This sequence encodes CASCGPGNSPLHF.